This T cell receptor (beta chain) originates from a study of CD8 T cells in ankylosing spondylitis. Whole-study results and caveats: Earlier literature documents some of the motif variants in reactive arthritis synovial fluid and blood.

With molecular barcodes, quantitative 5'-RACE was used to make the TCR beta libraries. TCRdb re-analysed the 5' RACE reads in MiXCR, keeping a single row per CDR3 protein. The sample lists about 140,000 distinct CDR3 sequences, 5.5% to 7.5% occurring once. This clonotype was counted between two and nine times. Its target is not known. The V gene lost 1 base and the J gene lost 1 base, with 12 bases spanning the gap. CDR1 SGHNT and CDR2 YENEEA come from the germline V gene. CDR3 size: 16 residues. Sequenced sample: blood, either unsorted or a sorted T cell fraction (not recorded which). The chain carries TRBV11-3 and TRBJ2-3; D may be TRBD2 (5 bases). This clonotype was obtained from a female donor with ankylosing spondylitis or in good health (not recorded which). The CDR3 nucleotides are TGTGCCAGCAGCTTAGGTCTTTTGCGGGGCACAGATACGCAGTATTTT. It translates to CASSLGLLRGTDTQYF. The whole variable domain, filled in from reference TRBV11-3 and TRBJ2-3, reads EAGVVQSPRYKIIEKKQPVAFWCNPISGHNTLYWYLQNLGQGPELLIRYENEEAVDDSQLPKDRFSAERLKGVDSTLKIQPAELGDSAVYLCASSLGLLRGTDTQYFGPGTRLTVL.